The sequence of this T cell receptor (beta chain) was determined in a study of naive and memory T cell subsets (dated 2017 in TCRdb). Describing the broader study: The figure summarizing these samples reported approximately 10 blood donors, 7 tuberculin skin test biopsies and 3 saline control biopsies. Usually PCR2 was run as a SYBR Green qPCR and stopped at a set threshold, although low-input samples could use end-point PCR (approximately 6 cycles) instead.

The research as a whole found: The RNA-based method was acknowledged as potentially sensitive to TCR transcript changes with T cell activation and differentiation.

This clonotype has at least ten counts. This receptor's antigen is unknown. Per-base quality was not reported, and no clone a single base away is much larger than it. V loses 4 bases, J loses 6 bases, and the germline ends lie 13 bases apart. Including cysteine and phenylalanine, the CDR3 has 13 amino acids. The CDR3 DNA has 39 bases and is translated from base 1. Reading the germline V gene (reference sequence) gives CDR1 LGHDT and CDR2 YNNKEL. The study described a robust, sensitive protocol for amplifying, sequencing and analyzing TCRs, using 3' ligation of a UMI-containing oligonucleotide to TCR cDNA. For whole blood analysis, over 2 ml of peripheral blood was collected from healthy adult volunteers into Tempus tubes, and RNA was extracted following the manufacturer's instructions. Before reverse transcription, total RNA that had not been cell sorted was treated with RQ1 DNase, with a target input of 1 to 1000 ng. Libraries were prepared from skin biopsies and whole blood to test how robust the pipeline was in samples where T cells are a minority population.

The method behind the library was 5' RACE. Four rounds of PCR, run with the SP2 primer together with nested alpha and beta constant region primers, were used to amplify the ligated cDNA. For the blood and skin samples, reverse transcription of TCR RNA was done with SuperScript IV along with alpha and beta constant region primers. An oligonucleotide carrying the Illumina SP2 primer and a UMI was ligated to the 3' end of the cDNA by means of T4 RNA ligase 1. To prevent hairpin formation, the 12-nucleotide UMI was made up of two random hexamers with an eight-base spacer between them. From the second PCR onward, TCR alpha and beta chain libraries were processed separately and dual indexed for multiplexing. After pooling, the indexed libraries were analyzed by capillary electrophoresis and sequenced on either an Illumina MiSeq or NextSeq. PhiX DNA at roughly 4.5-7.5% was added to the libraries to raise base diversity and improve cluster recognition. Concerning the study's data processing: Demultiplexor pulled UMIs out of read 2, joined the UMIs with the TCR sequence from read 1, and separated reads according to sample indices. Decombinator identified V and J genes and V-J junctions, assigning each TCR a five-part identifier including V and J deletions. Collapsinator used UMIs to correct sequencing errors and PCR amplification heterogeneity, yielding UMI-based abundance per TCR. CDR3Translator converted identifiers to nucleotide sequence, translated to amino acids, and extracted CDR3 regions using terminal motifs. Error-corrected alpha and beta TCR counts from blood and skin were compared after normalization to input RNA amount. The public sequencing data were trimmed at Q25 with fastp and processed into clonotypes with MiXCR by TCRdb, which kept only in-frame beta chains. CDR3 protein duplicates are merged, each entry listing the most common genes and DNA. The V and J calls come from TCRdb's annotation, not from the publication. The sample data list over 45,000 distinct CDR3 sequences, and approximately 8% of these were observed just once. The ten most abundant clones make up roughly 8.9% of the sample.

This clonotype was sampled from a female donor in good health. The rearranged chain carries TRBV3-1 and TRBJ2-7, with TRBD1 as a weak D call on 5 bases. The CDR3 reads CASSPPGQGEQYF. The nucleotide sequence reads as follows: TGTGCCAGCAGCCCCCCAGGGCAGGGCGAGCAGTACTTC.